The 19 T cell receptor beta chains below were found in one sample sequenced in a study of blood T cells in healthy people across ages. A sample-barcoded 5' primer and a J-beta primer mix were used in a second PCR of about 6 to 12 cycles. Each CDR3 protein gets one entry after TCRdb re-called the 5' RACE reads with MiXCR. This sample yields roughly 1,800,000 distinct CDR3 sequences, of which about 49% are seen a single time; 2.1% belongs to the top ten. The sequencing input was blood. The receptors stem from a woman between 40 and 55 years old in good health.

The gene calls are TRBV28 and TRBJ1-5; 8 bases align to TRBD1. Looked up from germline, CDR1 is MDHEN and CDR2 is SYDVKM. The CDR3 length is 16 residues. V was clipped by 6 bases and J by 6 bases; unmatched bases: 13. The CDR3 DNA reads TGTGCCAGCAGCCCCCCCTTTGGACAGGGCGGTCAGCCCCAGCATTTT. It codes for CASSPPFGQGGQPQHF.

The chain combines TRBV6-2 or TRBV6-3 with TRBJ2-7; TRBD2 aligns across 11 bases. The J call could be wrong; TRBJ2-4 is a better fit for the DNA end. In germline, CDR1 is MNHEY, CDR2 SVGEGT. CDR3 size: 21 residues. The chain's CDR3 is CANSPTLGQIAGGFLVNIQYF. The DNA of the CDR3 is TGTGCCAACAGCCCCACCCTGGGGCAGATAGCGGGGGGGTTTTTGGTGAACATTCAGTACTTC.

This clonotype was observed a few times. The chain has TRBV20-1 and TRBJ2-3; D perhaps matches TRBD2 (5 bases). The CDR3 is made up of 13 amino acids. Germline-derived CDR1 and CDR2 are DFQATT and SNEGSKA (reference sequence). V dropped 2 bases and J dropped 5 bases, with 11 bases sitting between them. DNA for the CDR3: TGCAGTGCTAGACGGCTTCGGGGAGATACGCAGTATTTT. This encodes CSARRLRGDTQYF.

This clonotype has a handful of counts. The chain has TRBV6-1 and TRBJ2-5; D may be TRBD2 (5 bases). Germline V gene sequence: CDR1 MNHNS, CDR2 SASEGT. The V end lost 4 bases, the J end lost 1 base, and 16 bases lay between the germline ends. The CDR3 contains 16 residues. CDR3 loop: CASSVQKGLFQETQYF. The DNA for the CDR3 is TGTGCCAGCAGTGTACAGAAAGGACTGTTCCAAGAGACCCAGTACTTC.

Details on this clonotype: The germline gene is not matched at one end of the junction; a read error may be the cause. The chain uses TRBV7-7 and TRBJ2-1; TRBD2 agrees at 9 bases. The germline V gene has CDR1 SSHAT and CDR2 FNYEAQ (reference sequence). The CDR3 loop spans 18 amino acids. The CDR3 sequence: CASSLRLSGLATYNEQFF. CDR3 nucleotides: TGTGCTAGCAGCCTTAGATTGTCAGGACTAGCGACCTACAATGAGCAGTTCTTC. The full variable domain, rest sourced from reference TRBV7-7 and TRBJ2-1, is GAGVSQSPRYKVTKRGQDVTLRCDPISSHATLYWYQQALGQGPEFLTYFNYEAQPDKSGLPSDRFSAERPEGSISTLTIQRTEQRDSAMYRCASSLRLSGLATYNEQFFGPGTRLTVL.

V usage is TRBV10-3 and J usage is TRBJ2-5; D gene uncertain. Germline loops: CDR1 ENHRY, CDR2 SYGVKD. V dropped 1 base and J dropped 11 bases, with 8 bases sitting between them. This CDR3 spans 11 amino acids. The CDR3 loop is CAISEFYGQYF. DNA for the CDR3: TGTGCCATCAGTGAGTTTTACGGGCAGTACTTC.

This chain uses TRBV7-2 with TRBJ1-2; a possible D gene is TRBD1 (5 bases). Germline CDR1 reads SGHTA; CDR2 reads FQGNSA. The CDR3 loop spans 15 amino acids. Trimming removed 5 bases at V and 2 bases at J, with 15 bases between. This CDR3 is CASSPWQGANYGYTF. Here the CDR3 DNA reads TGTGCCAGCAGCCCTTGGCAGGGCGCAAACTATGGCTACACCTTC.

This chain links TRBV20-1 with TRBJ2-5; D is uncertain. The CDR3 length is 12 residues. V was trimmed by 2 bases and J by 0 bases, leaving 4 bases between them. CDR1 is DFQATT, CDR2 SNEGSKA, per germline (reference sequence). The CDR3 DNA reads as TGCAGTGCTAGACGTAACCAAGAGACCCAGTACTTC. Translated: CSARRNQETQYF.

DNA for the CDR3: TGTGCCAGCAGCCTGGACAGGGGGCCGAGTAGCAATCAGCCCCAGCATTTT. It specifies CASSLDRGPSSNQPQHF. The chain recombines TRBV3-1 with TRBJ1-5; 11 nucleotides match TRBD1. The CDR3 extends over 17 amino acids. V lost 4 bases and J lost 0; bases outside the gene matches: 5. CDR1 and CDR2 from the germline V gene are LGHDT and YNNKEL (reference sequence).

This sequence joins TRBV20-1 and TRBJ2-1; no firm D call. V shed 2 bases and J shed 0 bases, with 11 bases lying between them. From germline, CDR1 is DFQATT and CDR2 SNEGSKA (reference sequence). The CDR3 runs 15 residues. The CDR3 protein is CSARRSQNSYNEQFF. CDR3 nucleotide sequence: TGCAGTGCTAGACGTAGCCAAAACTCCTACAATGAGCAGTTCTTC.

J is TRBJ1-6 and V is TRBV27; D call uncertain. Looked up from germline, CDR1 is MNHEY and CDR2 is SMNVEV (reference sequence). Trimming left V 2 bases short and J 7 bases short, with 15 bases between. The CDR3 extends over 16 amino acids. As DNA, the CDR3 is TGTGCCAGCAGTTTAAAAGTGAACTTCGGGAATTCACCCCTCCACTTT. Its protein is CASSLKVNFGNSPLHF.

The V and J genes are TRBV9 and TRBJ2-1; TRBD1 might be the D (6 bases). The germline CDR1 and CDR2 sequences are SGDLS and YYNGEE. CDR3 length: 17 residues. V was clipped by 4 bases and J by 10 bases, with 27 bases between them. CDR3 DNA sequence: TGTGCCAGCAGCAGAGTCGTTTGGTCAGGGGTGGCCTACGAGCAGTTCTTC. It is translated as CASSRVVWSGVAYEQFF.

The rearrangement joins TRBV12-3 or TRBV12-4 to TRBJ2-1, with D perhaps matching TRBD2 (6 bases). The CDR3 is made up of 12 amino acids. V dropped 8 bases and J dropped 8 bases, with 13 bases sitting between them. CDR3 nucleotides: TGTGCCAGCGGGACGCGGAGGGATGAGCAGTTCTTC. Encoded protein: CASGTRRDEQFF.

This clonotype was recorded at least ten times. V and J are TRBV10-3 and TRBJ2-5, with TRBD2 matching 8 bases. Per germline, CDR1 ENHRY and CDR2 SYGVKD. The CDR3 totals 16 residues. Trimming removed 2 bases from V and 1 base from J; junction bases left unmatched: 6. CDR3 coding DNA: TGTGCCATCAGTGAGGAAAGGCGGGGGGTCCAAGAGACCCAGTACTTC. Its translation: CAISEERRGVQETQYF.

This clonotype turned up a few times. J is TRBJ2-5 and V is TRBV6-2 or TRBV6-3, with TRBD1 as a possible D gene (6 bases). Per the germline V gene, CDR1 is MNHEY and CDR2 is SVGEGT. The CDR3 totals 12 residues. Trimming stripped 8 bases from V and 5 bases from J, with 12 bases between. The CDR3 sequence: CASQYREETQYF. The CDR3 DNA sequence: TGTGCCAGCCAGTACAGGGAGGAGACCCAGTACTTC.

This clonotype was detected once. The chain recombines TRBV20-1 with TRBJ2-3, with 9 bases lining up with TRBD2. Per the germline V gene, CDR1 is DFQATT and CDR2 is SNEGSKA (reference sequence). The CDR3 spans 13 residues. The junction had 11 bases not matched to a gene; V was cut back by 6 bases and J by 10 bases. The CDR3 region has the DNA TGCAGTGCGGCGGGGGGGCCAGGTCCCTCGCAGTATTTT. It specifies CSAAGGPGPSQYF.

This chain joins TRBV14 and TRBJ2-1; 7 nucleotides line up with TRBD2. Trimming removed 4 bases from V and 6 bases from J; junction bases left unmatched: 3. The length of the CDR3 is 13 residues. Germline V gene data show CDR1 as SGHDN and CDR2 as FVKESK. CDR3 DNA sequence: TGTGCCAGCAGCCCCTGGGGGGGCAATGAGCAGTTCTTC. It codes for CASSPWGGNEQFF.

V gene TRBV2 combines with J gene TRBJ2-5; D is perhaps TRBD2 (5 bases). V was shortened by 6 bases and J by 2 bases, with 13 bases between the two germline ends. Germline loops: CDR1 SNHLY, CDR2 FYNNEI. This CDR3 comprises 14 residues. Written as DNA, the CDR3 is TGTGCCAGCAGGGACGCCAGACTACAAGAGACCCAGTACTTC. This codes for CASRDARLQETQYF.

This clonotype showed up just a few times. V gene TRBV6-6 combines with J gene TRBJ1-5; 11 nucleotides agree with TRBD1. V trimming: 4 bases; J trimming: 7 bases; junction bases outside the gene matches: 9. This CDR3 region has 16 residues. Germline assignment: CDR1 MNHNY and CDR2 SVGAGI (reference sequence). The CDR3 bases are TGTGCCAGCAGTTCTCGGACAGGGGGCAGCAGCCAGCCCCAGCATTTT. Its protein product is CASSSRTGGSSQPQHF.